The clone carrying this T cell receptor (beta chain) was counted a single time. The data were produced by immunoSEQ multiplex PCR, yet TCRdb's version contains in-frame clones alone and is incomplete. This sample carries 70,000 to 95,000 clones, approximately 80% of them seen once, and the ten largest clones take more than 20%. The CDR3 totals 16 residues. V was cut by 4 bases and J by 3 bases, with 18 bases left in between. Looked up from germline, CDR1 is MNHEY and CDR2 is SVGAGI. This record comes from a study of blood T cell repertoires in COVID-19. Study summary: COVID-19 samples collected from the United States, Italy and Spain covered acute and convalescent phases. T cells, B-cell-depleted T cells, or PBMCs supplied cDNA or gDNA.

The receptor's source is a woman aged 50 to 60 with acute or convalescent COVID-19. The sample taken for sequencing was peripheral blood. V usage is TRBV6-5 and J usage is TRBJ1-2; maybe TRBD1 (5 bases). The CDR3 DNA is TGTGCCAGCAGTTTCCGGAAAGGGTGGGGCTACTATGGCTACACCTTC. This codes for CASSFRKGWGYYGYTF.